What follows describes a single T cell receptor (beta chain). Its antigen remains unidentified. These data originate in a study of OX40 agonist ivuxolimab in advanced cancers. Study-level information: The mean age was approximately 60 years, ranging from about 20 to 90, with approximately 85% of participants male. There were three patients with partial responses, one having hepatocellular carcinoma and two cutaneous melanoma. Whole-study findings and limits: Expanded peripheral T cells had an undetermined antigen specificity. By week 6 at 0.1 to 3.0 mg/kg, blood CD4+ and CD8+ T cells had expanded clonally.

Per germline, CDR1 SGHTA and CDR2 FQGNSA. This CDR3 has 14 residues. The ends were cut back, 2 bases at V and 4 bases at J, with 11 bases in the middle. The table came from immunoSEQ multiplex PCR; TCRdb's copy has only in-frame clones and leaves some out. The sample contains 45,000 to 75,000 clones, roughly four fifths of which appear only once. The TCR originated in an adult with an advanced solid tumor such as melanoma, head and neck, liver or kidney cancer. Sequences were derived from CD4+ or CD8+ T cells sorted from blood, sampled in a trial of the OX40 agonist ivuxolimab. The chain is built from TRBV7-2 and TRBJ1-2; D uncertain. In DNA form, the CDR3 reads TGTGCCAGCAGCTTACGACAAAGTGGCTATGGCTACACCTTC. Protein product: CASSLRQSGYGYTF.